A selection of T cell receptor beta chains follows, all from one sample in a study of blood T cell repertoires in COVID-19. The data were produced by immunoSEQ multiplex PCR, yet TCRdb's version contains in-frame clones alone and is incomplete. This sample has more than 50,000 clones, with 90% found just once. The sequenced sample was peripheral blood. The receptors shown here come from a man aged 55 to 70 with active COVID-19. Each CDR3 is given without its conserved first and last residue. Each record gives: J gene, CDR3 length, V gene, CDR3 protein.

TRBJ1-4 | 13 | TRBV7-9 | ASSPGTAFNEKLF
TRBJ1-1 | 14 | TRBV18 | ASSLRGQFSDTEAF
TRBJ2-7 | 10 | TRBV7-9 | ASSSQGYEQY
TRBJ2-1 | 13 | TRBV7-9 | ASSGGGRAYNEQF
TRBJ2-2 | 12 | TRBV10-3 | AIGLAGRTGELF
TRBJ2-6 | 13 | TRBV18 | ASSPTGGGANVLT
TRBJ2-2 | 12 | TRBV24-1 | ATSPAGSTGELF
TRBJ2-3 | 11 | TRBV9 | ASSVKPVDTQY
TRBJ2-7 | 13 | TRBV29-1 | SVIEESTPFYEQY
TRBJ1-1 | 12 | TRBV19 | ASSADRTNTEAF
TRBJ2-5 | 13 | TRBV30 | AWKASGGGQETQY
TRBJ1-1 | 14 | TRBV9 | ASSVGGGQMNTEAF
TRBJ2-2 | 13 | TRBV10-3 | AISGTSGDAGELF
TRBJ2-1 | 14 | TRBV7-7 | ASSPNWGDGFNEQF
TRBJ2-1 | 9 | TRBV24-1 | ATSQLDEQF
TRBJ1-1 | 9 | TRBV12-3/TRBV12-4 | ASRQQGEAF
TRBJ2-3 | 10 | TRBV29-1 | SAGGTGLTQY
TRBJ1-2 | 12 | TRBV28 | ASSSPGTGYGYT
TRBJ1-5 | 11 | TRBV18 | ASSPYAGQPQH
TRBJ2-5 | 13 | TRBV19 | ASGARAAFQETQY
TRBJ2-5 | 13 | TRBV10-3 | AISESAGGLGTQY
TRBJ1-2 | 12 | TRBV9 | ASSVGRQGNGYT
TRBJ2-2 | 14 | TRBV7-3 | ASSPPGGGPLGELF
TRBJ2-1 | 12 | TRBV28 | ASSWPGGYNEQF
TRBJ2-5 | 13 | TRBV6-5 | ASLKAGAGAETQY
TRBJ2-7 | 12 | TRBV27 | ASSRGGLTYEQY